Presented here are 10 T cell receptor beta chains from one specimen sequenced in a study of beta chain features in type 1 diabetes. Study-wide points: For Type 1 diabetes patients, all four CD4+ subsets carried TCRB CDR3s that were moderately but significantly shorter.

Their antigens remain unidentified. The investigators reverse transcribed all of the isolated RNA, so they sequenced expressed TCRB transcripts. Only in-frame clones appear in the TCRdb table, and some are missing; sequencing was by immunoSEQ multiplex PCR. The data show over 300,000 clones, around 8.5% seen once. The sequenced sample was central memory CD4+ T cells from blood. Receptors were obtained from a man aged 25-40 years with type 1 diabetes.

V is TRBV11-1 and J is TRBJ2-4; TRBD2 might be the D (6 bases). Trimming shortened V by 1 base and J by 7 bases, and 11 bases separated the two germline ends. The CDR3 has 14 residues. Germline V CDR1 and CDR2: SGHAT, FQDESV (reference sequence). The CDR3, as DNA: TGTGCCAGCAGCTTAGGCCAGGAGGGGAACATTCAGTACTTC. Amino acid sequence: CASSLGQEGNIQYF.

This clone was observed a handful of times. The rearrangement uses TRBV5-4 and TRBJ2-1, with D unclear. CDR3 length: 15 amino acids. Germline values: CDR1 SGHNT, CDR2 YYREEE (reference sequence). Trimming took 0 bases from V and 2 from J, leaving 9 bases between them. This CDR3 is CASSLAVSPYNEQFF. The DNA of the CDR3 is TGTGCCAGCAGCTTGGCCGTATCCCCCTACAATGAGCAGTTCTTC.

This clone was counted a few times. The gene calls are TRBV6-6 and TRBJ2-5, with 7 bases aligning to TRBD1. The CDR3 consists of 12 residues. Germline V gene data show CDR1 as MNHNY and CDR2 as SVGAGI (reference sequence). Germline trimming cut 6 bases from V and 2 bases from J; bases unmatched to any gene: 0. The DNA for the CDR3 is TGTGCCAGCAGGGGACAGCAAGAGACCCAGTACTTC. This codes for CASRGQQETQYF.

This clone occurred a few times. This chain links TRBV9 with TRBJ1-6, with TRBD1 matching 9 bases. Trimming took 3 bases from V and 9 from J; bases not matched to a gene: 1. The CDR3 consists of 13 residues. The germline V gene has CDR1 SGDLS and CDR2 YYNGEE. The CDR3 DNA follows: TGTGCCAGCAGCGCGACAGGGGGTTCACCCCTCCACTTT. Translation gives CASSATGGSPLHF.

The chain is built from TRBV7-8 and TRBJ1-4; maybe TRBD1 (5 bases). In germline, CDR1 is SGHVS, CDR2 FQNEAQ. CDR3 length: 15 residues. The V end was cut by 5 bases, the J end by 5 bases, with 15 bases between. CDR3 residues: CASSRAVGQNEKLFF. The CDR3 DNA follows: TGTGCCAGCAGCCGCGCGGTGGGGCAGAATGAAAAACTGTTTTTT.

There are a few counts of this clone. The chain is built from TRBV4-1 and TRBJ2-7; 8 bases agree with TRBD1. Germline CDR1 reads MGHRA; CDR2 reads YSYEKL. CDR3 length: 17 residues. The J segment lost 3 bases and the V segment lost 4 bases, leaving 14 bases of the junction unmatched. DNA of the CDR3: TGCGCCAGCAGCCGAGATCCACCGGGACAGGCAATCTACGAGCAGTACTTC. Its protein is CASSRDPPGQAIYEQYF.

The rearrangement links TRBV28 to TRBJ2-7, with unresolved D. The germline V gene has CDR1 MDHEN and CDR2 SYDVKM. The ends were cut back, 2 bases at V and 4 bases at J, with 12 bases in the middle. The CDR3 spans 14 residues. CDR3: CASSLGPMLYEQYF. CDR3 DNA: TGTGCCAGCAGTTTAGGACCGATGCTGTACGAGCAGTACTTC.

The V and J genes are TRBV6-5 and TRBJ2-2; D call uncertain. Per the germline V gene, CDR1 is MNHEY and CDR2 is SVGAGI. CDR3 length: 14 amino acids. V was clipped by 0 bases and J by 5 bases, with 7 bases between them. CDR3 residues: CASSYSWGTGELFF. CDR3 nucleotide sequence: TGTGCCAGCAGTTACTCTTGGGGAACCGGGGAGCTGTTTTTT.

This clone was recorded many times. V usage is TRBV28 and J usage is TRBJ1-2, with D possibly being TRBD1 (6 bases). V shed 9 bases and J shed 1 base, with 15 bases lying between them. The CDR3 totals 14 residues. Per the germline V gene, CDR1 is MDHEN and CDR2 is SYDVKM. CDR3 region: CASLDRLLNYGYTF. CDR3 DNA sequence: TGTGCCAGTCTCGACAGGCTCCTTAACTATGGCTACACCTTC.

Ten or more counts support this clone. This chain joins TRBV7-2 and TRBJ2-5; maybe TRBD1 (5 bases). Germline CDR1 and CDR2: SGHTA and FQGNSA. The ends were cut back, 1 base at V and 4 bases at J, with 13 bases in the middle. The CDR3 consists of 15 residues. CDR3 in DNA: TGTGCCAGCAGCTTAGGCAGGGTCGATTTAGAGACCCAGTACTTC. The encoded protein is CASSLGRVDLETQYF.